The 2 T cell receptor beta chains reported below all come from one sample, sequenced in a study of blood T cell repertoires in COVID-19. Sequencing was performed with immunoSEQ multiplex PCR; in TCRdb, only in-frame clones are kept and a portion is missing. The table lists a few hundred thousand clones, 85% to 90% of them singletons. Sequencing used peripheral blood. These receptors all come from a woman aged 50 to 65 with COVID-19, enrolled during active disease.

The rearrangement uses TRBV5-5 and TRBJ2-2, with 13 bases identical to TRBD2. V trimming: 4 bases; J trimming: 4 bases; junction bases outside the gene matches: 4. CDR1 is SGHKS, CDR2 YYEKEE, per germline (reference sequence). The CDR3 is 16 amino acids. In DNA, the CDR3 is TGTGCCAGCAGCCCGGGACTAGCGGGATCCACCGGGGAGCTGTTTTTT. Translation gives CASSPGLAGSTGELFF. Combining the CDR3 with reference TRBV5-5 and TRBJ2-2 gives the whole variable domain DAGVTQSPTHLIKTRGQQVTLRCSPISGHKSVSWYQQVLGQGPQFIFQYYEKEERGRGNFPDRFSARQFPNYSSELNVNALLLGDSALYLCASSPGLAGSTGELFFGEGSRLTVL.

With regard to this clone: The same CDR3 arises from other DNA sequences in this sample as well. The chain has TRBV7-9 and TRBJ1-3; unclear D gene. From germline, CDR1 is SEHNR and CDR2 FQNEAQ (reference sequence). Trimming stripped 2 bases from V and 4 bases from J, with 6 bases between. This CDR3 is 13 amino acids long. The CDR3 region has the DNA TGTGCCAGCAGCTTATATTCGGGAAACACCATATATTTT. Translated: CASSLYSGNTIYF.